This T cell receptor beta chain was recorded in a study of cytomegalovirus exposure and HLA in healthy donors. In the study overall: Among about 200 million T cells, an earlier analysis found roughly 120 million unique TCR beta sequences.

The germline V and J ends were trimmed by 0 bases and 1 base, with 9 bases remaining between them. The germline V gene encodes CDR1 SNHLY and CDR2 FYNNEI. The CDR3 sequence is 15 residues long. Study results and limitations: A later analysis appeared to link common viral pathogens to several of the most significant clusters. Later analysis associated a missense DCLRE1C variant with TCR beta V- and J-gene trimming. Accurate prediction of HLA-A and HLA-B alleles (for most subjects) was reportedly achieved from TCR beta sequences.

With respect to this clone: Its antigen remains unknown. The same CDR3 also results from other DNA sequences found in this sample.

60 Vbeta and 13 Jbeta primers were used in PCR. Generated by immunoSEQ multiplex PCR, the TCRdb table keeps only in-frame clones and is missing some. The sample carries 100,000 to 150,000 clones, roughly 66% recorded once. This TCR was sampled from a man aged 55 to 70 in good health and CMV-seropositive. The sequenced sample was PBMCs. The chain has TRBV2 and TRBJ1-1; D not resolved. The CDR3 DNA reads as TGTGCCAGCAGTGAAGCGCAGACATCGAACACTGAAGCTTTCTTT. The encoded protein is CASSEAQTSNTEAFF.